This TCR beta chain derives from a study of blood T cell dynamics during melanoma immunotherapy. Study details: Standard first-line treatment here was pembrolizumab or nivolumab plus ipilimumab in metastatic melanoma.

Germline assignment: CDR1 MDHEN and CDR2 SYDVKM. The CDR3 is 15 residues long. V lost 1 base, J lost 4 bases, and 6 bases stayed unmatched. This sample's time point: week 3, after first cycle of checkpoint inhibitor. Blood was drawn before treatment and at week 3 after checkpoint blockade. Patients had no prior systemic cancer treatment, immunosuppressants or other active cancers. Overall study results and limits: Disease-control patients' PBMC repertoires became either more clonal or more diverse at W3.

Produced via immunoSEQ multiplex PCR; TCRdb's table is partial and in-frame only. The sample comprises fewer than 3,000 clones, around 85% of which are singletons, and 11% to 15% rests with the top ten. Turning to this clone: Its antigen is undetermined.

The TCR was taken from a human donor with melanoma. This rearrangement joins TRBV28 to TRBJ1-1; 7 bases are shared with TRBD1. Here the sequenced sample was blood, taken from a patient treated with checkpoint blockade. CDR3 in DNA: TGTGCCAGCAGTTTATCGAGTACAGGGGTCACTGAAGCTTTCTTT. Encoded protein: CASSLSSTGVTEAFF.